This passage covers 11 T cell receptor beta chains from one sample sequenced in a study of spatial heterogeneity in lung cancer. Via MiXCR, TCRdb re-called the 5' RACE reads, giving one row per CDR3 protein. The table includes 45,000 to 55,000 distinct CDR3 sequences, approximately 5% detected once. Time point: sample taken at primary tumor resection. Sequencing was performed on PBMCs, taken at surgery. These receptors all come from a male donor with early-stage non-small cell lung cancer.

This clonotype has a count of ten or more. The chain employs TRBV7-2 and TRBJ2-2; no definite D call. Per germline, CDR1 SGHTA and CDR2 FQGNSA. Between the trimmed V and J ends, which lost 0 bases and 4 bases, there was a span of 6 bases. CDR3 length equals 14 residues. CDR3 nucleotide sequence: TGTGCCAGCAGCTTAGCTAGCTCCACCGGGGAGCTGTTTTTT. It yields the protein CASSLASSTGELFF.

This clonotype appeared many times. The chain combines TRBV20-1 with TRBJ2-4; no definite D call. Germline V gives CDR1 DFQATT, CDR2 SNEGSKA (reference sequence). Trimming removed 6 bases at V and 6 bases at J, with 12 bases between. This CDR3 spans 12 amino acids. In nucleotides, the CDR3 is TGCAGTGCGTTAGACTCCGGAAACATTCAGTACTTC. Translated, it gives CSALDSGNIQYF.

At least ten counts were recorded for this clonotype. This chain connects TRBV28 to TRBJ2-5, with TRBD2 matching over 7 bases. The J segment lost 4 bases and the V segment lost 8 bases, leaving 7 bases of the junction unmatched. The V gene's germline CDR1 is MDHEN and CDR2 SYDVKM. The CDR3 is 13 amino acids. CDR3 amino acids: CASRDGGRETQYF. CDR3 sequence (DNA): TGTGCCAGCCGAGACGGGGGGAGAGAGACCCAGTACTTC.

The table lists this clonotype with many counts. The chain is built from TRBV6-5 and TRBJ1-2; the D gene is possibly TRBD1 (6 bases). V was shortened by 8 bases and J by 4 bases, with 20 bases between the two germline ends. CDR1 MNHEY and CDR2 SVGAGI come from the germline V gene. This CDR3 has 15 residues. CDR3 sequence (DNA): TGTGCCAGCTGGGGGCCAGCCCTGACCTTCTATGGCTACACCTTC. The encoded protein is CASWGPALTFYGYTF.

This clonotype was found many times. This chain links TRBV5-1 with TRBJ2-3; 9 bases are shared with TRBD2. This CDR3 comprises 15 residues. Trimming at V came to 2 bases and at J to 6 bases, leaving 7 bases not matched to a gene. Germline CDR1 reads SGHRS; CDR2 reads YFSETQ. The CDR3 DNA sequence: TGCGCCAGCAGCTTATCCGGCAGCGGGAGGGATACGCAGTATTTT. Protein sequence: CASSLSGSGRDTQYF. The full variable domain, its missing parts supplied by reference TRBV5-1 and TRBJ2-3, is KAGVTQTPRYLIKTRGQQVTLSCSPISGHRSVSWYQQTPGQGLQFLFEYFSETQRNKGNFPGRFSGRQFSNSRSEMNVSTLELGDSALYLCASSLSGSGRDTQYFGPGTRLTVL.

This clonotype was detected ten times or more. This chain joins TRBV5-1 and TRBJ2-1, with 9 nucleotides matching TRBD1. This CDR3 is built from 15 residues. V lost 3 bases and J lost 8; bases outside the gene matches: 9. CDR1 is SGHRS and CDR2 is YFSETQ in the germline V gene. Here the CDR3 reads CASSSDPGTGYEQFF. Here the CDR3 DNA reads TGCGCCAGCAGCTCGGACCCCGGGACAGGGTATGAGCAGTTCTTC.

This clonotype has a handful of counts. The chain has TRBV12-3 or TRBV12-4 and TRBJ2-5; 7 bases match TRBD1. J gave up 0 bases and V 6 bases, and 4 bases lay outside the gene matches. The length of the CDR3 is 14 residues. The CDR3 loop is CASSRDRDQETQYF. CDR3 DNA: TGTGCCAGCAGCAGGGACAGAGACCAAGAGACCCAGTACTTC.

This clonotype has a count of ten or more. The chain couples TRBV25-1 to TRBJ2-2; TRBD1 agrees at 9 bases. CDR3 length equals 17 residues. V shed 6 bases, J shed 2 bases, and the junction held 10 bases outside the gene matches. Germline V gene data show CDR1 as MGHDK and CDR2 as SYGVNS. The CDR3 nucleotides are TGTGCCAGCAGCCCCCTCCCACAGGGGGCAAACACCGGGGAGCTGTTTTTT. Its protein product is CASSPLPQGANTGELFF.

The genes are TRBV6-1 and TRBJ2-2; possibly TRBD2 for D (5 bases). CDR1 and CDR2 from the germline V gene are MNHNS and SASEGT. This CDR3 is 14 amino acids long. Between the trimmed V and J ends, which lost 6 bases and 4 bases, there was a span of 12 bases. The CDR3 nucleotides read TGTGCCAGCAGCCGAATCCGGGGCACCGGGGAGCTGTTTTTT. It specifies CASSRIRGTGELFF.

This clonotype was found many times. The chain joins TRBV19 to TRBJ1-2; 8 bases line up with TRBD1. This CDR3 spans 13 amino acids. Trimming removed 5 bases from V and 8 bases from J; junction bases left unmatched: 7. Germline V CDR1 and CDR2: LNHDA, SQIVND (reference sequence). The CDR3 spells CASSPRDRSGYTF. DNA of the CDR3: TGTGCCAGTAGTCCCAGGGACAGGAGCGGCTACACCTTC.

V gene TRBV7-2 combines with J gene TRBJ2-5; a possible D gene is TRBD2 (6 bases). The germline gives CDR1 SGHTA, CDR2 FQGNSA. The CDR3 consists of 16 residues. The ends were cut back, 5 bases at V and 0 bases at J, with 16 bases in the middle. CDR3 in DNA: TGTGCCAGCAGCCCCCCCCCGGACTACTACCAAGAGACCCAGTACTTC. It codes for CASSPPPDYYQETQYF.